This T cell receptor beta chain was observed in a study of blood T cells in healthy people across ages. This clonotype has more than one count but fewer than ten. The antigen remains undetermined. V gave up 6 bases and J gave up 4 bases, with 12 bases separating them. CDR3 length equals 13 residues. General study results and limits: Across the age range, TCR beta diversity per million T cells fell in a roughly linear way. When set beside aged donors, long-lived donors presented more naive CD4+ cells and higher diversity.

A sample-barcoded 5' primer and a J-beta primer mix were used in a second PCR of roughly 6 to 11 cycles. Carrying 12 random nucleotides, a template-switch adaptor labeled each individual cDNA molecule. TCRdb reprocessed the 5' RACE reads via MiXCR and lists one record per CDR3 protein. The sample lists some 1.7 million distinct CDR3 sequences; over 25% were seen once. This chain connects TRBV12-3 or TRBV12-4 to TRBJ1-2, with a tentative D call TRBD1 (5 bases). The receptor's source is a woman aged 25 to 45 in good health. The sequencing input was blood. Here the CDR3 reads CASRRRQLYGYTF. The CDR3 nucleotides are TGTGCCAGCAGGAGAAGACAGCTCTATGGCTACACCTTC.